The present TCR beta chain was sequenced within a study of CD8 T cells in ankylosing spondylitis. Points from the study as a whole: Characteristic of ankylosing spondylitis blood, it appeared, was a TCR beta motif comprising about eight highly homologous variants.

As regards this clonotype: As yet, its antigen is unknown.

TCRdb analysed the 5' RACE reads with MiXCR anew, one entry per CDR3 protein. Of more than 300,000 distinct CDR3 sequences detected, roughly 8% appear once; the ten largest clones hold more than 14%. Trimming removed 7 bases at V and 7 bases at J, with 17 bases between. This CDR3 region has 13 residues. Germline values: CDR1 MNHEY, CDR2 SMNVEV (reference sequence). The chain couples TRBV27 to TRBJ2-7; no definite D call. The material sequenced was blood, either unsorted or a sorted T cell fraction (not recorded which). The receptor's source is a male donor with ankylosing spondylitis. CDR3 bases: TGTGCCAGCACCGGAGCATCTAATGATGAGCAGTACTTC. Translated, it gives CASTGASNDEQYF.